This TCR beta chain came from a study of vaccination effects on CD4 cells after COVID-19. Study-wide background: Viral peptide pools were used in the ViraFEST assay to expand antigen-specific CD4+ T cells, and sequencing came afterward.

Findings and limits, study-wide: Few convalescent patients, and no early post-infection timepoints, were available to the study.

Germline V gives CDR1 MNHNY, CDR2 SVGAGI (reference sequence). The V end was cut by 6 bases, the J end by 1 base, with 12 bases between. CDR3 length: 14 amino acids. CD4+ T cells were isolated after 10 days of culture. Two doses of either BNT162b2 or mRNA-1273 were given to each participant. All vaccine recipients tested negative for nucleocapsid antibodies and had never contracted SARS-CoV-2 infection. A half-volume exchange with IL-2 medium occurred on days 3 and 7. The method was immunoSEQ multiplex PCR; TCRdb's version includes in-frame clones alone and lacks a portion of them. The sample holds about 40,000 clones; around 66% are singletons and the top ten take more than 7%. This clone came up a few times. Antigen unknown.

This specimen was CD4+ T cells from PBMCs cultured without peptide, taken after COVID-19 vaccination. The chain recombines TRBV6-6 with TRBJ1-1; tentatively, D is TRBD1 (6 bases). The receptor was derived from a human donor who received a COVID-19 vaccine. The CDR3 here is CASRSLQGNTEAFF. DNA for the CDR3: TGTGCCAGCAGGAGTTTACAGGGGAACACTGAAGCTTTCTTT.